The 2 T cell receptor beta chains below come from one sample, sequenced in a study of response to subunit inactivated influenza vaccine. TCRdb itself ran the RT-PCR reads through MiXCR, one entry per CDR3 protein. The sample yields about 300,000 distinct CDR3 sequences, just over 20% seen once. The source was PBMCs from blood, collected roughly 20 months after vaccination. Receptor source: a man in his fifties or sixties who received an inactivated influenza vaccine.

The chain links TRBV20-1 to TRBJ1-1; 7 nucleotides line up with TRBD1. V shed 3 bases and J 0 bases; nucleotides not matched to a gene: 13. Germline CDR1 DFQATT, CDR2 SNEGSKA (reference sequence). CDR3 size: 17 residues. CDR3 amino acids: CSASSPGGAALNTEAFF. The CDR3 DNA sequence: TGCAGTGCTAGTAGCCCAGGGGGGGCCGCACTGAACACTGAAGCTTTCTTT.

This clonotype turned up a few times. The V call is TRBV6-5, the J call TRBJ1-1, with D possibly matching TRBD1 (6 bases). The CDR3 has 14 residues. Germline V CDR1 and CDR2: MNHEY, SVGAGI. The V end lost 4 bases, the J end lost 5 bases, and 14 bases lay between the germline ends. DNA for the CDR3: TGTGCCAGCAGTTTTCTGACAGGAAAGACTGAAGCTTTCTTT. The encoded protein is CASSFLTGKTEAFF.